Below are 31 T cell receptor beta chains sequenced from a single sample in a study of CD4 and CD8 cells across lung adenocarcinoma regions. Each CDR3 protein is one row after TCRdb ran MiXCR on the PCR reads. The sample shows 13,000 or so distinct CDR3 sequences, around 61% of them seen only once. The sequencing sample was made of CD8+ T cells from the margin of a lung tumor. These receptors all stem from a female donor with lung adenocarcinoma. The CD4 and CD8 labels of this study may be unreliable.

Comment on this clonotype: One junction end does not reproduce the germline sequence, and a read error may be involved. The rearrangement joins TRBV6-1 to TRBJ2-3; 8 positions match TRBD2. Per germline, CDR1 MNHNS and CDR2 SASEGT. This CDR3 contains 16 residues. The CDR3 region is CASSPSGHPDTDTQYF. As DNA, the CDR3 is TGTGCCAGCAGTCCTAGCGGGCACCCTGACACAGATACCCAGTATTTT.

The chain links TRBV6-1 to TRBJ2-5; TRBD1 matches at 9 bases. Near its end, the DNA agrees better with TRBJ2-7, so the J call may be wrong. The CDR3 sequence is 15 residues long. The germline V gene encodes CDR1 MNHNS and CDR2 SASEGT. The CDR3 loop reads CASSVDRDRVFEQYF. The CDR3 nucleotides are TGTGCCAGCAGCGTAGACCGGGACAGGGTATTCGAGCAGTACTTC.

This clonotype appeared many times. The chain combines TRBV4-1 with TRBJ1-2; perhaps TRBD1 as D (5 bases). Germline CDR1 and CDR2: MGHRA and YSYEKL. The V gene lost 0 bases and the J gene lost 1 base, with 9 bases spanning the gap. This CDR3 is 15 amino acids long. The CDR3 nucleotides are TGCGCCAGCAGCCAAGATCGTCAGGGTAACTATGGCTACACCTTC. It yields the protein CASSQDRQGNYGYTF.

The chain has TRBV4-2 and TRBJ2-5; TRBD2 matches 8 bases. V gave up 0 bases and J gave up 11 bases; unmatched junction bases: 14. CDR1 LGHNA and CDR2 YNFKEQ come from the germline V gene. The CDR3 runs to 16 residues. The CDR3 DNA sequence: TGTGCCAGCAGCCAAGAAACTAGCGGCTCCTACAATGAGCAGTACTTC. Translating it yields CASSQETSGSYNEQYF.

The sample holds many counts of this clonotype. The gene calls are TRBV4-1 and TRBJ2-3; the match to TRBD2 covers 7 bases. This CDR3 has 15 residues. V gave up 1 base and J gave up 2 bases; unmatched junction bases: 3. Germline CDR1 and CDR2: MGHRA and YSYEKL. The CDR3 region is CASSQAGGPTDTQYF. The DNA of the CDR3 is TGCGCCAGCAGCCAAGCGGGGGGTCCCACAGATACGCAGTATTTT.

This clonotype was seen only a few times. The chain joins TRBV6-1 to TRBJ1-2, with 9 bases aligning to TRBD1. Germline V gene lookup returns CDR1 MNHNS and CDR2 SASEGT. V lost 6 bases, J lost 8 bases, and 16 bases stayed unmatched. This CDR3 contains 16 residues. The CDR3 nucleotides read TGTGCCAGCAGCGGAACCGGGACAGGGTGGTTTTTAGGCTACACCTTC. Translating it yields CASSGTGTGWFLGYTF.

This chain uses TRBV10-1 with TRBJ2-1; 7 bases are shared with TRBD1. Trimming took 6 bases from V and 9 from J; bases not matched to a gene: 8. This CDR3 is 13 amino acids long. CDR1 and CDR2 (germline): WNHNN, SYGVQD (reference sequence). This CDR3 is CASSFDRASEQFF. The CDR3 DNA follows: TGCGCCAGCAGCTTCGACAGGGCCAGTGAGCAGTTCTTC.

The rearrangement joins TRBV10-2 to TRBJ2-7, with D perhaps matching TRBD1 (6 bases). Germline CDR1 is WSHSY and CDR2 is SAAADI. V dropped 10 bases and J dropped 5 bases, with 21 bases sitting between them. The CDR3 spans 14 residues. This chain's CDR3 is CATQGRGFPHEQYF. DNA of the CDR3: TGCGCCACACAGGGAAGGGGGTTCCCTCACGAGCAGTACTTC.

This clonotype was recorded a few times. The V call is TRBV10-1, the J call TRBJ2-3; D is possibly TRBD2 (7 bases). The J call is in doubt because the DNA end fits TRBJ2-5 better. Germline V gene lookup returns CDR1 WNHNN and CDR2 SYGVQD (reference sequence). The CDR3 spans 18 residues. The CDR3 loop reads CASSEAGSGGGASDTQYF. Written as DNA, the CDR3 is TGCGCCAGCAGTGAGGCGGGTTCTGGGGGGGGGGCTTCAGATACCCAGTACTTC.

This chain links TRBV11-3 with TRBJ2-1; 7 bases are shared with TRBD2. CDR3 size: 13 residues. Germline trimming cut 5 bases from V and 6 bases from J; bases unmatched to any gene: 4. Germline V lookup: CDR1 SGHNT, CDR2 YENEEA. CDR3 nucleotides: TGTGCCAGCAGCGGCGGGAGTGGCAATGAGCAGTTCTTC. Translated, it gives CASSGGSGNEQFF.

This clonotype was observed once. The chain uses TRBV12-3 or TRBV12-4 and TRBJ2-3; D is ambiguous. The J call may be incorrect, as the DNA end agrees better with TRBJ2-1. The CDR3 is 14 residues long. CDR3 in amino acids: CASSLGWNRETQFF. CDR3 DNA: TGTGCCAGCAGTTTGGGCTGGAACCGAGAGACCCAGTTCTTC.

This chain joins TRBV10-2 and TRBJ2-3; 9 positions agree with TRBD2. After removal of 6 bases from V and 11 bases from J, the junction contained 15 bases not matched to a gene. The V gene's germline CDR1 is WSHSY and CDR2 SAAADI. This CDR3 has 15 residues. Here the CDR3 reads CASRDLAGTKDMQYF. CDR3 DNA sequence: TGCGCCAGCAGAGATCTAGCGGGGACCAAAGACATGCAGTATTTT.

This rearrangement joins TRBV27 to TRBJ2-5, with D perhaps TRBD2 (6 bases). The DNA end favors TRBJ2-7, so the J call may be wrong. Germline V lookup: CDR1 MNHEY, CDR2 SMNVEV (reference sequence). The CDR3 length is 13 residues. The CDR3, as DNA: TGTGCCAGCAGTGGAGGGGAGGCCTACGAGCAGTACTTC. Amino acids: CASSGGEAYEQYF.

J is TRBJ2-1 and V is TRBV27, with 9 bases lining up with TRBD2. V trimming: 0 bases; J trimming: 9 bases; junction bases outside the gene matches: 9. This CDR3 has 16 residues. CDR1 and CDR2 from the germline V gene are MNHEY and SMNVEV (reference sequence). The CDR3 protein is CASSLSFLQAGGEQFF. In nucleotides, the CDR3 is TGTGCCAGCAGTTTATCGTTCCTTCAAGCGGGAGGTGAGCAGTTCTTC.

In this sample, this clonotype turned up many times. J is TRBJ2-7 and V is TRBV6-1; D is uncertain. CDR3 length equals 14 residues. Germline CDR1 and CDR2: MNHNS and SASEGT. The V end was cut by 2 bases, the J end by 12 bases, with 20 bases between. In DNA, the CDR3 is TGTGCCAGCAGTGAATCCCCGACCCTGATTGTTTTGTACTTC. Amino acid sequence: CASSESPTLIVLYF.

Concerning this clonotype: Germline is not matched at one junction end, which may reflect a read error. This chain connects TRBV6-1 to TRBJ2-3; possible D gene TRBD1, 5 bases. This CDR3 spans 15 amino acids. Germline V gene data show CDR1 as MNHNS and CDR2 as SASEGT. The CDR3 sequence is CASSPSRWGKDTQYF. The CDR3 DNA is TGTGCCAGCAGTCCGAGCCGGTGGGGCAAAGATACGCAGTACTTT.

The table lists this clonotype with many counts. V and J are TRBV9 and TRBJ2-1; D unresolved. Germline lookup yields CDR1 SGDLS and CDR2 YYNGEE. The CDR3 is 16 amino acids. Trimming left V 4 bases short and J 2 bases short, with 16 bases between. This CDR3 reads CASSPSMTPTYNEQFF. The CDR3 DNA follows: TGTGCCAGCAGCCCTTCTATGACCCCTACCTACAATGAGCAGTTCTTC. Supplemented by reference TRBV9 and TRBJ2-1, the full variable domain reads DSGVTQTPKHLITATGQRVTLRCSPRSGDLSVYWYQQSLDQGLQFLIQYYNGEERAKGNILERFSAQQFPDLHSELNLSSLELGDSALYFCASSPSMTPTYNEQFFGPGTRLTVL.

The chain couples TRBV6-5 to TRBJ1-1, with 8 bases matching TRBD1. The CDR3 extends over 13 amino acids. Germline loops: CDR1 MNHEY, CDR2 SVGAGI. Trimming removed 2 bases from V and 7 bases from J; junction bases left unmatched: 3. The CDR3 DNA reads as TGTGCCAGCAGTTACCACGGACAGGGTGAAGCTTTCTTT. Translation gives CASSYHGQGEAFF.

The rearrangement links TRBV7-2 to TRBJ2-1; 7 positions match TRBD1. The J call could be wrong; TRBJ2-7 is a better fit for the DNA end. The CDR3 loop spans 14 amino acids. Germline values: CDR1 SGHTA, CDR2 FQGNSA. This CDR3 is CASSLEGAAYEQYF. The CDR3 DNA sequence: TGTGCCAGCAGCTTAGAGGGGGCGGCATACGAGCAGTACTTC.

This clonotype appeared many times. The chain employs TRBV4-1 and TRBJ2-1; D may be TRBD1 (5 bases). V lost 4 bases, J lost 5 bases, and 12 bases lay in between. Germline CDR1 reads MGHRA; CDR2 reads YSYEKL. The CDR3 is made up of 14 amino acids. DNA of the CDR3: TGCGCCAGCAGCCGTAACACAGGACACAATGAGCAGTTCTTC. This codes for CASSRNTGHNEQFF.

The rearrangement links TRBV27 to TRBJ2-1; D unclear. The CDR3 loop spans 16 amino acids. Germline CDR1 is MNHEY and CDR2 is SMNVEV (reference sequence). V was trimmed by 1 base and J by 5 bases, leaving 15 bases between them. The CDR3, as DNA: TGTGCCAGCAGTTTATATCTAGGACCGGGTCACAATGAGCAGTTCTTC. Protein product: CASSLYLGPGHNEQFF.

This clonotype was observed at least ten times. The chain recombines TRBV25-1 with TRBJ2-1, with 11 bases fitting TRBD2. Germline V gene lookup returns CDR1 MGHDK and CDR2 SYGVNS. V gave up 1 base and J gave up 8 bases; unmatched junction bases: 10. This CDR3 is 17 amino acids long. CDR3 DNA: TGTGCCAGCAGTGAATGGACTAGCGGGTTTGTGGCGGATGAGCAGTTCTTC. It specifies CASSEWTSGFVADEQFF.

This clonotype was counted ten times or more. The chain carries TRBV15 and TRBJ1-2, with D uncertain. This CDR3 spans 11 amino acids. Germline CDR1 is LNHNV and CDR2 is YYDKDF (reference sequence). With 0 bases removed from V and 7 bases from J, the gap between germline ends came to 3 bases. CDR3 residues: CATSRDGGYTF. In nucleotides, the CDR3 is TGTGCCACCAGCAGAGATGGTGGCTACACCTTC.

Worth noting for this clonotype: One end of the junction varies from germline; a read error may be responsible. The chain joins TRBV7-2 to TRBJ2-3; a weak D match, TRBD2 (5 bases). Germline V CDR1 and CDR2: SGHTA, FQGNSA. The CDR3 runs 14 residues. The CDR3 DNA is TGTGCGGGCAGCGGTTCCGGCGAGCTAGATACGCAGTACTTT. Protein product: CAGSGSGELDTQYF.

With regard to this clonotype: One end of the junction is discordant with germline, which a read error may explain. The genes are TRBV27 and TRBJ2-4; D may correspond to TRBD1 or TRBD2 (5 bases each). This CDR3 is 15 amino acids long. Germline CDR1 is MNHEY and CDR2 is SMNVEV (reference sequence). The CDR3 spells CASSLGVRAEDIQYF. For the CDR3, the DNA is TGTGCCAGCAGTTTGGGGGTGCGAGCCGAAGATATTCAGTACTTT.

This chain uses TRBV10-2 with TRBJ2-6; 8 nucleotides agree with TRBD1. Germline CDR1 reads WSHSY; CDR2 reads SAAADI. V lost 7 bases, J lost 3 bases, and 2 bases stayed unmatched. The CDR3 covers 14 residues. CDR3 sequence reads: CASIDRGGANVLTF. CDR3 coding DNA: TGCGCCAGCATTGACAGGGGTGGGGCCAACGTCCTGACTTTC.

The chain has TRBV4-1 and TRBJ2-3, with D possibly TRBD2 on 7 matching bases. Gene TRBJ2-7 matches the end of the DNA better, so the J call may be wrong. CDR3 length: 18 amino acids. Germline V lookup: CDR1 MGHRA, CDR2 YSYEKL. CDR3 DNA sequence: TGCGCCAGCAGCCAAGCGGGCGGGGGCGGGGGAAGCCCAGAGACGCAGTACTTC. The encoded protein is CASSQAGGGGGSPETQYF.

This chain uses TRBV10-1 with TRBJ2-1, with a possible D match to TRBD2 (6 bases). Trimming left V 6 bases short and J 9 bases short, with 18 bases between. The CDR3 contains 14 residues. Germline CDR1 WNHNN, CDR2 SYGVQD (reference sequence). The CDR3 DNA is TGCGCCAGCAGCACTGGGACTCCCCGGGGTGAGCAGTTCTTC. This sequence encodes CASSTGTPRGEQFF.

V usage is TRBV10-2 and J usage is TRBJ1-6; 9 bases are shared with TRBD1. Germline V gene lookup returns CDR1 WSHSY and CDR2 SAAADI. This CDR3 comprises 14 residues. The J segment lost 4 bases and the V segment lost 8 bases, leaving 3 bases of the junction unmatched. The CDR3 loop is CASGGQGYNSPLHF. The CDR3 bases are TGCGCCAGCGGGGGACAGGGATATAATTCACCCCTCCACTTT.

The V gene is TRBV10-1, the J gene TRBJ2-4; a possible D gene is TRBD2 (6 bases). Germline loops: CDR1 WNHNN, CDR2 SYGVQD (reference sequence). The CDR3 totals 14 residues. Trimming stripped 7 bases from V and 13 bases from J, with 23 bases between. This chain's CDR3 is CASIGMRGEGSQYF. The CDR3 coding sequence is TGCGCCAGCATCGGGATGCGGGGCGAAGGGTCCCAGTACTTC.

This clonotype is medium-sized in the sample. The chain has TRBV6-5 and TRBJ2-2, with TRBD2 identical over 8 bases. The CDR3 contains 17 residues. J lost 1 base, V lost 0 bases, and 4 bases had no gene match. CDR1 is MNHEY and CDR2 is SVGAGI in the germline V gene. The CDR3 bases are TGTGCCAGCAGTTACTCGGGGGCGGGGGGGAACACCGGGGAGCTGTTTTTT. Translated, it gives CASSYSGAGGNTGELFF.